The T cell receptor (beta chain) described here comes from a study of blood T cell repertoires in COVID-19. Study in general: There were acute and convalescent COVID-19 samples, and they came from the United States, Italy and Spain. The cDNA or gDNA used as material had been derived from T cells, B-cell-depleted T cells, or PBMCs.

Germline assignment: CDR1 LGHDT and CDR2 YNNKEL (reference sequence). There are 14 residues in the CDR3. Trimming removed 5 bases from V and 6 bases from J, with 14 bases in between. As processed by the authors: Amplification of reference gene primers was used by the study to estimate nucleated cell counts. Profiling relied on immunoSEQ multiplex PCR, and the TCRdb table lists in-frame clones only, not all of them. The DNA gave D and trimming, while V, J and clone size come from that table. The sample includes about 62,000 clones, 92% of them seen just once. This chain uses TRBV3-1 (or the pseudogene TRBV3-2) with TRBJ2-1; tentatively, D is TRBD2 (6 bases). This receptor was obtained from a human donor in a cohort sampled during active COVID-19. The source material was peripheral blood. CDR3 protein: CASSARGTGNEQFF. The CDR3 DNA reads TGTGCCAGCAGCGCCCGGGGGACTGGCAATGAGCAGTTCTTC.